This TCR beta chain was sequenced during a study of response to subunit inactivated influenza vaccine. Whole-study findings and limits: Authors suggested seasonal influenza vaccinations each recruit few new T cells.

TCRdb processed the RT-PCR reads anew with MiXCR; each CDR3 protein has one entry. Of 650,000 to 800,000 distinct CDR3 sequences listed, roughly 20% were seen once; the top ten hold roughly a tenth. The CDR3 is made up of 15 amino acids. CDR1 SGHTS and CDR2 YDEGEE come from the germline V gene. The V gene lost 4 bases and the J gene lost 6 bases, with 17 bases spanning the gap. This clonotype was seen a handful of times. Its antigen is undetermined. The source is a man aged 45-60 years who received an inactivated influenza vaccine. This sequence joins TRBV5-8 and TRBJ1-5, with a weak D call TRBD1 (5 bases). The starting material was PBMCs from blood, obtained approximately 5 days after vaccination. The CDR3 region is CASSHSGIVSQPQHF. DNA of the CDR3: TGTGCCAGCAGCCACTCAGGGATAGTAAGTCAGCCCCAGCATTTT.